The T cell receptor beta chain under discussion was sequenced for a study of blood T cell repertoires in COVID-19. CDR1 SGHVS and CDR2 FNYEAQ come from the germline V gene. Deletions cut 3 bases from V and 3 bases from J, with 18 bases between. The CDR3 sequence is 17 residues long. TCRdb's table, derived via immunoSEQ multiplex PCR, lists solely in-frame clones and lacks some. Of 200,000 to 250,000 clones in the sample, about four fifths were seen once. Participants came from about 24 US areas, aged roughly 18 to 89 years. Assignment of participants to cohorts was predicated upon participant-reported clinical history.

The rearrangement links TRBV7-6 to TRBJ2-1, with D perhaps matching TRBD1 (6 bases). This clonotype originated in a woman in her 50s with acute COVID-19. The specimen was PBMCs or T cells enriched from blood (not recorded which). The CDR3 bases are TGTGCCAGCAGCTTGGGAAGACAGGAGGTTATCTACAATGAGCAGTTCTTC. This sequence encodes CASSLGRQEVIYNEQFF.